The 14 T cell receptor beta chains listed next were all sequenced from one sample in a study of radiotherapy plus CTLA-4 blockade in lung cancer. This table comes from immunoSEQ multiplex PCR, and its TCRdb copy is limited to in-frame clones, with some not included. The sample records some 110,000 clones, just under 80% being singletons. The specimen was peripheral blood, collected from a patient treated with radiotherapy plus ipilimumab. The receptors were sampled from a human donor with non-small cell lung cancer who had a partial response to radiotherapy plus ipilimumab.

The V and J genes are TRBV6-5 and TRBJ2-1; D is uncertain. The CDR3 runs to 11 residues. V lost 7 bases and J 8 bases, leaving 9 bases between the germline ends. Germline loops: CDR1 MNHEY, CDR2 SVGAGI. This CDR3 is CASIDMDEQFF. CDR3 DNA: TGTGCCAGCATTGACATGGATGAGCAGTTCTTC.

The chain employs TRBV6-6 and TRBJ1-5; D is perhaps TRBD1 (5 bases). Germline lookup yields CDR1 MNHNY and CDR2 SVGAGI (reference sequence). CDR3 length: 14 amino acids. V lost 0 bases and J lost 4, with 7 bases in between. The CDR3 is CASSYSGANQPQHF. Here the CDR3 DNA reads TGTGCCAGCAGTTACTCTGGGGCGAATCAGCCCCAGCATTTT.

The chain carries TRBV6-6 and TRBJ2-1, with 7 bases that match TRBD2. Germline CDR1 and CDR2: MNHNY and SVGAGI (reference sequence). V lost 0 bases and J lost 9; bases outside the gene matches: 5. The CDR3 has 14 amino acids. In DNA form, the CDR3 reads TGTGCCAGCAGTTACTCGGGACTACCGTTTGAGCAGTTCTTC. It yields the protein CASSYSGLPFEQFF.

V usage is TRBV5-1 and J usage is TRBJ2-1; 8 nucleotides agree with TRBD1. The CDR3 consists of 14 residues. Germline CDR1 SGHRS, CDR2 YFSETQ. V dropped 4 bases and J dropped 10; count of bases not matched to a gene: 10. The CDR3 DNA sequence: TGCGCCAGCAGCACCGGGACAGGTTTAGAAGAGCAGTTCTTC. It encodes CASSTGTGLEEQFF.

The V and J genes are TRBV6-6 and TRBJ2-5; weak D call: TRBD1 (5 bases). The V end lost 2 bases, the J end lost 5 bases, and 9 bases lay between the germline ends. CDR3 length: 13 amino acids. Germline assignment: CDR1 MNHNY and CDR2 SVGAGI (reference sequence). The CDR3: CASSYKGVETQYF. The CDR3 DNA follows: TGTGCCAGCAGTTACAAAGGGGTCGAGACCCAGTACTTC.

This clone has only one observation. V gene TRBV4-1 combines with J gene TRBJ1-1; D not certain. V lost 1 base, J lost 1 base, and 13 bases lay in between. CDR3 size: 16 residues. CDR1 is MGHRA, CDR2 YSYEKL, per germline. Here the CDR3 reads CASSQGSGIRNTEAFF. In DNA form, the CDR3 reads TGCGCCAGCAGCCAAGGCTCCGGGATCCGGAACACTGAAGCTTTCTTT.

This rearrangement joins TRBV5-1 to TRBJ1-4; TRBD1 agrees at 8 bases. This CDR3 comprises 16 residues. V was pared by 1 base and J by 6 bases, with 8 bases of the junction left unmatched. The germline gives CDR1 SGHRS, CDR2 YFSETQ. The DNA of the CDR3 is TGCGCCAGCAGCTTGATTCCGGGACAGGCATATGAAAAACTGTTTTTT. Protein product: CASSLIPGQAYEKLFF.

This clone was detected only a few times. The rearrangement joins TRBV21-1 to TRBJ1-2; the table names TRBD1, a call not compared with the DNA. TRBV21-1 is an annotated pseudogene. The CDR3 consists of 16 residues. The CDR3 bases are TGTGCCAGCAGCACCCCGACAGGCAGGGGGTCGGGTGGCTACACCTTC. This gives the protein CASSTPTGRGSGGYTF.

The rearrangement joins TRBV25-1 to TRBJ2-5, with 10 bases that match TRBD2. The CDR3 is 16 residues long. Germline assignment: CDR1 MGHDK and CDR2 SYGVNS. Trimming cost V 1 base and J 4 bases; bases outside gene matches: 6. The CDR3 reads CASSELETSGLETQYF. The CDR3 DNA sequence: TGTGCCAGCAGTGAATTGGAGACTAGCGGGTTAGAGACCCAGTACTTC.

The chain links TRBV9 to TRBJ1-2; TRBD1 might be the D (6 bases). The germline CDR1 and CDR2 sequences are SGDLS and YYNGEE. V was cut by 0 bases and J by 1 base, with 13 bases left in between. This CDR3 spans 16 amino acids. The chain's CDR3 is CASSVGWGRGNYGYTF. The CDR3 DNA is TGTGCCAGCAGCGTAGGTTGGGGGCGAGGTAACTATGGCTACACCTTC.

This clone came up once. The chain combines TRBV11-3 with TRBJ2-1, with 8 bases identical to TRBD1. V lost 5 bases, J lost 9 bases, and 18 bases stayed unmatched. This CDR3 spans 17 amino acids. The V gene's germline CDR1 is SGHNT and CDR2 YENEEA. The CDR3 reads CASSPKDRVRGMGEQFF. Here the CDR3 DNA reads TGTGCCAGCAGCCCGAAGGACAGGGTTAGAGGTATGGGTGAGCAGTTCTTC. Full variable domain (missing parts from reference TRBV11-3 and TRBJ2-1): EAGVVQSPRYKIIEKKQPVAFWCNPISGHNTLYWYLQNLGQGPELLIRYENEEAVDDSQLPKDRFSAERLKGVDSTLKIQPAELGDSAVYLCASSPKDRVRGMGEQFFGPGTRLTVL.

The CDR3 sequence is CASSRSDDEAYEQYF. In nucleotides, the CDR3 is TGTGCCAGCTCACGATCCGATGACGAGGCCTACGAGCAGTACTTC. This chain links TRBV18 with TRBJ2-7, with D unclear. Per germline, CDR1 KGHSH and CDR2 LQKENI. The CDR3 contains 15 residues. The ends were cut back, 4 bases at V and 2 bases at J, with 15 bases in the middle.

The rearrangement links TRBV6-4 to TRBJ2-7; the D gene is possibly TRBD1 (8 bases). The length of the CDR3 is 15 residues. V was pared by 6 bases and J by 4 bases, with 19 bases between. The germline CDR1 and CDR2 sequences are MRHNA and SNTAGT. The CDR3 DNA reads as TGTGCCAGCAGAATCCAACAGGGGGGGGCTTACGAGCAGTACTTC. Encoded protein: CASRIQQGGAYEQYF.

This clone occurred once. The chain couples TRBV18 to TRBJ2-1; D is undetermined. CDR3 length: 14 residues. Trimming took off 2 bases at V and 2 bases at J, with 7 bases between the two ends. Germline-derived CDR1 and CDR2 are KGHSH and LQKENI. The CDR3 reads CASSPIVAYNEQFF. The DNA for the CDR3 is TGTGCCAGCTCACCAATCGTAGCCTACAATGAGCAGTTCTTC. The full variable domain, with the rest looked up from reference TRBV18 and TRBJ2-1, is NAGVMQNPRHLVRRRGQEARLRCSPMKGHSHVYWYRQLPEEGLKFMVYLQKENIIDESGMPKERFSAEFPKEGPSILRIQQVVRGDSAAYFCASSPIVAYNEQFFGPGTRLTVL.